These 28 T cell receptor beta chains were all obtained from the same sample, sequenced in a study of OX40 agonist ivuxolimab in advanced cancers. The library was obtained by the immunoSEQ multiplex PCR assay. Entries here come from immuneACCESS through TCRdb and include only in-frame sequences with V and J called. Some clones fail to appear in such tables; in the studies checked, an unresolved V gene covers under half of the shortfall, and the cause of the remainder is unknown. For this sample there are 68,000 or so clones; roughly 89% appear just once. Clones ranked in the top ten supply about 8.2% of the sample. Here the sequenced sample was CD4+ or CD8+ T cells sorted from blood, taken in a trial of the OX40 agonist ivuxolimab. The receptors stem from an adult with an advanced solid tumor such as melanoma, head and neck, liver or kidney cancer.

The CDR3 DNA sequence: TGTGCCAGCAGGCCCACAGGGACGACAGAGACCCAGTACTTC. Amino acids: CASRPTGTTETQYF. The chain recombines TRBV7-2 with TRBJ2-5; weak D call: TRBD1 (6 bases). The germline V gene encodes CDR1 SGHTA and CDR2 FQGNSA. V lost 6 bases and J lost 4, with 15 bases in between. The CDR3 spans 14 residues. The full variable domain, rest sourced from reference TRBV7-2 and TRBJ2-5, is GAGVSQSPSNKVTEKGKDVELRCDPISGHTALYWYRQSLGQGLEFLIYFQGNSAPDKSGLPSDRFSAERTGGSVSTLTIQRTQQEDSAVYLCASRPTGTTETQYFGPGTRLLVL.

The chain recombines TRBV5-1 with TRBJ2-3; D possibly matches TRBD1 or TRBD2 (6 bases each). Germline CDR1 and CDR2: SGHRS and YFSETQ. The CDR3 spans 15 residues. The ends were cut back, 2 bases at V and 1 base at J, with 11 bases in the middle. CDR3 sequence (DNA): TGCGCCAGCAGCTTAGTGGGGGGCGGCACAGATACGCAGTATTTT. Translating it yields CASSLVGGGTDTQYF.

This chain's CDR3 is CASSISTGITGNTIYF. As DNA, the CDR3 is TGTGCCAGCAGTATTTCGACAGGGATCACTGGAAACACCATATATTTT. This chain links TRBV5-5 with TRBJ1-3, with 7 positions matching TRBD1. V shed 5 bases, J shed 2 bases, and the junction held 10 bases outside the gene matches. This CDR3 is built from 16 residues. CDR1 SGHKS and CDR2 YYEKEE come from the germline V gene (reference sequence).

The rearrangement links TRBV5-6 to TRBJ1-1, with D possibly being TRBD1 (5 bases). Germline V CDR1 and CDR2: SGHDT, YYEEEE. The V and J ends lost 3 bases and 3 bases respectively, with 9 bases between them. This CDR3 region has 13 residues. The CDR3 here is CASSSGPYTEAFF. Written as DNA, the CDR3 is TGTGCCAGCAGCTCGGGACCGTACACTGAAGCTTTCTTT.

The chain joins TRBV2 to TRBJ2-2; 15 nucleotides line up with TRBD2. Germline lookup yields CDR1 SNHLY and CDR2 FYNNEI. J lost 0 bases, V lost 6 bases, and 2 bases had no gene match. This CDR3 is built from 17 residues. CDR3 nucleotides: TGTGCCAGCAGGGGACTAGCGGGGGGCGCGAACACCGGGGAGCTGTTTTTT. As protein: CASRGLAGGANTGELFF.

The CDR3 sequence: CASSDPRTDTQYF. Here the CDR3 DNA reads TGTGCCAGCAGTGACCCCAGGACAGATACGCAGTATTTT. The rearrangement joins TRBV6-1 to TRBJ2-3; D remains ambiguous. V was trimmed by 3 bases and J by 3 bases, leaving 7 bases between them. This CDR3 spans 13 amino acids. Germline CDR1 MNHNS, CDR2 SASEGT.

DNA of the CDR3: TGCGCCAGCAGCTCCCGACAGGGGCGGGAGACCCAGTACTTC. Protein sequence: CASSSRQGRETQYF. This chain links TRBV5-1 with TRBJ2-5, with TRBD1 matching over 8 bases. V lost 3 bases to trimming and J lost 5 bases; unmatched junction nucleotides: 6. Germline CDR1 and CDR2: SGHRS and YFSETQ. The CDR3 covers 14 residues.

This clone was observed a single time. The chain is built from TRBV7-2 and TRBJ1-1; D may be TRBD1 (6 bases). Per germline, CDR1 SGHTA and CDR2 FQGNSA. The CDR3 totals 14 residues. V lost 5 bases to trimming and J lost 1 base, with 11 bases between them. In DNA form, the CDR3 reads TGTGCCAGCAGCCTACAGACAGGGAACACTGAAGCTTTCTTT. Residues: CASSLQTGNTEAFF.

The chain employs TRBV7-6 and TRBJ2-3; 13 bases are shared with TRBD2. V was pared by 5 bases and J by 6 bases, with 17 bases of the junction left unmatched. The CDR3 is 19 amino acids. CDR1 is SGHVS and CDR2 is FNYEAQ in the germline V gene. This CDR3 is CASSPGLAGPLTLRDTQYF. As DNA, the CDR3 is TGTGCCAGCAGCCCGGGACTAGCGGGACCCCTTACCTTGAGGGATACGCAGTATTTT.

The CDR3 region is CASSYTTTRPSYGYTF. CDR3 in DNA: TGTGCCAGCAGTTACACGACTACGCGTCCAAGCTATGGCTACACCTTC. The chain uses TRBV6-5 and TRBJ1-2; no reliable D call. Germline CDR1 is MNHEY and CDR2 is SVGAGI. The V end was cut by 2 bases, the J end by 4 bases, with 17 bases between. The length of the CDR3 is 16 residues.

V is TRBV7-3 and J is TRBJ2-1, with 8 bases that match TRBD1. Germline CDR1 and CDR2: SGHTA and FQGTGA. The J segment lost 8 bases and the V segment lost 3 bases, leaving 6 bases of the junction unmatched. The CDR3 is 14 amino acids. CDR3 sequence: CASSFRDRLDEQFF. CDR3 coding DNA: TGTGCCAGCAGCTTCCGGGACAGGCTCGATGAGCAGTTCTTC.

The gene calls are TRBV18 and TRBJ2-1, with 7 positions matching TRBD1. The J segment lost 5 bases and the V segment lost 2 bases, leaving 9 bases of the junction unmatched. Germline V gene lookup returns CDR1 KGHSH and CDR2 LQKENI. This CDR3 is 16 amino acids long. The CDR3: CASSPMMRQGNNEQFF. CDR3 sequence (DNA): TGTGCCAGCTCACCAATGATGAGACAGGGAAACAATGAGCAGTTCTTC.

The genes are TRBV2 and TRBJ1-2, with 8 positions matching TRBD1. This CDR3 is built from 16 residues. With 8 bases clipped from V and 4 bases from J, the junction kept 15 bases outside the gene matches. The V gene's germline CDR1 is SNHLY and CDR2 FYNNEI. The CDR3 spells CASEIGGDRPGYGYTF. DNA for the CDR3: TGTGCCAGCGAGATAGGGGGGGACAGGCCGGGCTATGGCTACACCTTC.

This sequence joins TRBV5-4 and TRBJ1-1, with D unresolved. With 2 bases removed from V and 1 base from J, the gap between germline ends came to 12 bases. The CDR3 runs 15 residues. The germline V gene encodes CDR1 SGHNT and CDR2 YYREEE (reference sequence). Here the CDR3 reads CASSFEGGRNTEAFF. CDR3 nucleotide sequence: TGTGCCAGCAGCTTTGAGGGCGGGAGGAACACTGAAGCTTTCTTT.

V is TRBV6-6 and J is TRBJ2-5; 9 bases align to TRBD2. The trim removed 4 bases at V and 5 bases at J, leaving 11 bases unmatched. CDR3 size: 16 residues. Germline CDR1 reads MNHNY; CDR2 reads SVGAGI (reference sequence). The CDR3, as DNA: TGTGCCAGCAGTTCTACGCGGGGGGGGCTTATGGAGACCCAGTACTTC. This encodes CASSSTRGGLMETQYF.

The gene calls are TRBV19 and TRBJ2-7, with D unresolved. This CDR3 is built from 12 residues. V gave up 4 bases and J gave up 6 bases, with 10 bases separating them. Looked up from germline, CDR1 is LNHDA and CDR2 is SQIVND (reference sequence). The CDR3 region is CASSKAATEQYF. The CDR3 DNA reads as TGTGCCAGTAGTAAGGCGGCAACCGAGCAGTACTTC.

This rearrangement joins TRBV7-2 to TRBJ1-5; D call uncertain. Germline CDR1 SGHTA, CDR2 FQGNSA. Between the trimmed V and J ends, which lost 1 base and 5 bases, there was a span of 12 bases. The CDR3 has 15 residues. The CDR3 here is CASSLVANGDQPQHF. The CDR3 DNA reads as TGTGCCAGCAGCTTAGTTGCCAACGGAGATCAGCCCCAGCATTTT.

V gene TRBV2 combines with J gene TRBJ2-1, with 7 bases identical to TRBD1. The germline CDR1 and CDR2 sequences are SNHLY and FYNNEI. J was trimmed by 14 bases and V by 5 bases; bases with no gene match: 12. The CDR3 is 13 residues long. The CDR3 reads CASSSTGLGDKFF. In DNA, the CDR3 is TGTGCCAGCAGTTCGACAGGGCTGGGTGATAAGTTCTTC.

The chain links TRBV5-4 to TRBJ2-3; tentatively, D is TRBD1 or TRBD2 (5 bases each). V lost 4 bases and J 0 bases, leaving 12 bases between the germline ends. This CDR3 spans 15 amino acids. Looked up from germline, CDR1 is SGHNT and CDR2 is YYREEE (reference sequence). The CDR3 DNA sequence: TGTGCCAGCAGCCCCGGGACGGCTAGCACAGATACGCAGTATTTT. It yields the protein CASSPGTASTDTQYF.

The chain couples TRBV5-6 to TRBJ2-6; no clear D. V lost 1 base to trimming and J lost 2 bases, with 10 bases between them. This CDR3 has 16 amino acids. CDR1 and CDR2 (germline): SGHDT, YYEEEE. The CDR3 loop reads CASSLKGLAGANVLTF. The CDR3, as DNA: TGTGCCAGCAGCTTGAAGGGTCTCGCTGGGGCCAACGTCCTGACTTTC.

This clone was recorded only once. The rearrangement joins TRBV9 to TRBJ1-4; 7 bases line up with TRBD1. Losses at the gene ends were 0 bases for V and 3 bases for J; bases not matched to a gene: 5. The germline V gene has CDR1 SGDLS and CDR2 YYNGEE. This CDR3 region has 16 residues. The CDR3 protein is CASSVDGDRANEKLFF. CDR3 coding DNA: TGTGCCAGCAGCGTAGATGGTGACAGGGCTAATGAAAAACTGTTTTTT.

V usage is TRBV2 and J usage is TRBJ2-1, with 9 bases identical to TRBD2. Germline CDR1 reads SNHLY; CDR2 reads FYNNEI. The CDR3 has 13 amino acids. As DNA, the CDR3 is TGTGCGGCCTCGGTAGCGGGGGTCAATGAGCAGTTCTTC. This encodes CAASVAGVNEQFF.

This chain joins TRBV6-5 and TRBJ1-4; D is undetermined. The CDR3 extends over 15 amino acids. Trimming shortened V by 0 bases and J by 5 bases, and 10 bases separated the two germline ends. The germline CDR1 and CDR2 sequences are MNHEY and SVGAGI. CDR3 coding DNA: TGTGCCAGCAGTTACTCGATATCCGAGAATGAAAAACTGTTTTTT. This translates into CASSYSISENEKLFF.

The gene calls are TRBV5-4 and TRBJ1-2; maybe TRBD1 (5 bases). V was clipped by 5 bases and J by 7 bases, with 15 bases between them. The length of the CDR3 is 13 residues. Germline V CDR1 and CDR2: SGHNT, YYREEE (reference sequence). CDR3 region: CASSWGEESGYTF. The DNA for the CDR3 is TGTGCCAGCAGTTGGGGGGAGGAAAGTGGCTACACCTTC. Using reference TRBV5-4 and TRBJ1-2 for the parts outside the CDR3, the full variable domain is ETGVTQSPTHLIKTRGQQVTLRCSSQSGHNTVSWYQQALGQGPQFIFQYYREEENGRGNFPPRFSGLQFPNYSSELNVNALELDDSALYLCASSWGEESGYTFGSGTRLTVV.

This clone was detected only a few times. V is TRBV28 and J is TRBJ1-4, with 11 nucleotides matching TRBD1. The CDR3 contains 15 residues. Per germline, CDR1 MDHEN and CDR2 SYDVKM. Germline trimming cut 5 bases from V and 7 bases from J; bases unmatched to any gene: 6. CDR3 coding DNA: TGTGCCAGCAGTCCCACCGGGACAGGGGGTGAAAAACTGTTTTTT. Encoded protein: CASSPTGTGGEKLFF.

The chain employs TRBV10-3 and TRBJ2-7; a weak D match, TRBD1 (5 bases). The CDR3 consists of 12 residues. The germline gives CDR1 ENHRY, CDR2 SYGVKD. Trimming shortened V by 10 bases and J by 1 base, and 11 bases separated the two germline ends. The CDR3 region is CATGKGSYEQYF. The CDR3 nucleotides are TGTGCCACCGGAAAGGGGTCCTACGAGCAGTACTTC.

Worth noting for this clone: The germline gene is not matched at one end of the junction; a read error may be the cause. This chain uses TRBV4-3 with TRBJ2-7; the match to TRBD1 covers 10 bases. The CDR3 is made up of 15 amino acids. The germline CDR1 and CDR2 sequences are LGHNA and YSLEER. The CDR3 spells CVSSQDRGLSYEQYF. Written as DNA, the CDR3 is TGCGTCAGCAGCCAAGACAGGGGGCTTTCCTACGAGCAGTACTTC.

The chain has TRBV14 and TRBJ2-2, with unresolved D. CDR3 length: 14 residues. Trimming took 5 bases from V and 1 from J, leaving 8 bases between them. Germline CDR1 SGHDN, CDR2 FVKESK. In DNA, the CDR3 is TGTGCCAGCAGCACGGAGTGGAACACCGGGGAGCTGTTTTTT. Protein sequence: CASSTEWNTGELFF.